The T cell receptor (beta chain) under discussion was sequenced for a study of cytomegalovirus exposure and HLA in healthy donors. Study-level results: When a later analysis compared HLA-associated TCR beta chains with equally common others, the HLA-associated chains turned out to be more clonally expanded and to have lower generation probabilities.

The PCR ran on 60 Vbeta and 13 Jbeta primers. The table came from immunoSEQ multiplex PCR; TCRdb's copy has only in-frame clones and leaves some out. Among 95,000 to 100,000 clones listed, about 80% were seen once. This clone was observed a handful of times. The antigen remains undetermined. Germline loops: CDR1 MNHEY, CDR2 SVGAGI. V lost 5 bases and J lost 7, with 15 bases in between. The CDR3 runs to 14 residues. The receptor's source is a man aged 35-49 years in good health and CMV-seronegative. The V gene is TRBV6-5, the J gene TRBJ1-5, with a possible D match to TRBD1 (5 bases). Material for sequencing was PBMCs. CDR3 sequence: CASSAREGRQPQHF. DNA of the CDR3: TGTGCCAGCAGTGCCAGGGAGGGAAGGCAGCCCCAGCATTTT.